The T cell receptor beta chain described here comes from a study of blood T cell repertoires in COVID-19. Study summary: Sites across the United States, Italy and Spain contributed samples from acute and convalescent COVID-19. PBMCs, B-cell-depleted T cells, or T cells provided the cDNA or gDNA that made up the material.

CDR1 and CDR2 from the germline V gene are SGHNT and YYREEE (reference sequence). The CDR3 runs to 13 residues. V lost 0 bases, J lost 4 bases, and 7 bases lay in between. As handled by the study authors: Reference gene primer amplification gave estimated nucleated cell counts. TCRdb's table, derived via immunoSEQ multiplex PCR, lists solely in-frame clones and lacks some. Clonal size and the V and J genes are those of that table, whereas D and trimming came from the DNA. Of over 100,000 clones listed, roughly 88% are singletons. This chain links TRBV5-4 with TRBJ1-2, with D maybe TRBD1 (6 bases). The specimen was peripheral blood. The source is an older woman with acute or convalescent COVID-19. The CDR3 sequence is CASSLVGAYGYTF. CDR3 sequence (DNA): TGTGCCAGCAGCTTGGTGGGGGCCTATGGCTACACCTTC. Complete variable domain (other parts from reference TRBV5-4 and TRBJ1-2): ETGVTQSPTHLIKTRGQQVTLRCSSQSGHNTVSWYQQALGQGPQFIFQYYREEENGRGNFPPRFSGLQFPNYSSELNVNALELDDSALYLCASSLVGAYGYTFGSGTRLTVV.